One and the same sample provided the 23 T cell receptor beta chains below, sequenced in a study of CD8 T cells in Susac syndrome. Random hexamers served to reverse transcribe roughly 0.5 to 1 ug RNA. TCRdb re-called the immunoSEQ multiplex PCR reads through MiXCR, storing one row per CDR3 protein. The table lists 350,000 to 550,000 distinct CDR3 sequences, approximately 85% of them singletons. Sequences were obtained from CD8+ T cells from PBMCs. These receptors were collected from a human donor with multiple sclerosis.

The genes are TRBV10-1 and TRBJ2-3, with D hard to call. Germline V CDR1 and CDR2: WNHNN, SYGVQD (reference sequence). The V gene lost 5 bases and the J gene lost 3 bases, with 18 bases spanning the gap. The CDR3 length is 16 residues. The CDR3 nucleotides read TGCGCCAGCAGTCTCGGGCTCATAGGGCCAACAGATACGCAGTATTTT. Protein: CASSLGLIGPTDTQYF.

The chain employs TRBV3-1 and TRBJ2-7; D may be TRBD2 (5 bases). CDR3 length: 16 amino acids. Trimming pared 3 bases from V and 0 bases from J, leaving 15 bases between. Germline values: CDR1 LGHDT, CDR2 YNNKEL (reference sequence). The CDR3, as DNA: TGTGCCAGCAGCCATTACCGTAGCGAGAGCTCCTACGAGCAGTACTTC. The encoded protein is CASSHYRSESSYEQYF.

Written as DNA, the CDR3 is TGTGCCAGCAGCTTACCGCCGGGACAGGTACATATGAACACTGAAGCTTTCTTT. Translated: CASSLPPGQVHMNTEAFF. V is TRBV7-8 and J is TRBJ1-1, with 8 bases aligning to TRBD1. Trimming at V came to 2 bases and at J to 0 bases, leaving 11 bases not matched to a gene. Per the germline V gene, CDR1 is SGHVS and CDR2 is FQNEAQ. The CDR3 length is 18 residues.

The rearrangement joins TRBV7-9 to TRBJ2-5, with D possibly TRBD2 on 6 matching bases. The germline gives CDR1 SEHNR, CDR2 FQNEAQ (reference sequence). The CDR3 has 16 residues. V was trimmed by 2 bases and J by 2 bases, leaving 15 bases between them. CDR3 DNA: TGTGCCAGCAGCTTACTCGGGACTCAGCGACAAGAGACCCAGTACTTC. It translates to CASSLLGTQRQETQYF.

This clonotype was observed once. The chain employs TRBV6-6 and TRBJ2-7; unclear D gene. This CDR3 comprises 13 residues. Per the germline V gene, CDR1 is MNHNY and CDR2 is SVGAGI (reference sequence). V was shortened by 6 bases and J by 2 bases, with 11 bases between the two germline ends. CDR3 bases: TGTGCCAGCAGCTGGACGCAAACCTACGAGCAGTACTTC. Amino acids: CASSWTQTYEQYF.

V usage is TRBV19 and J usage is TRBJ1-2, with TRBD1 identical over 8 bases. Looked up from germline, CDR1 is LNHDA and CDR2 is SQIVND (reference sequence). The trim removed 0 bases at V and 3 bases at J, leaving 6 bases unmatched. CDR3 size: 16 residues. The CDR3 loop is CASSIDLGQGDYGYTF. CDR3 nucleotides: TGTGCCAGTAGTATAGACCTCGGACAGGGAGACTATGGCTACACCTTC.

The genes are TRBV7-9 and TRBJ2-3; 8 bases map to TRBD2. The trim removed 0 bases at V and 0 bases at J, leaving 8 bases unmatched. The CDR3 covers 18 residues. Germline V gene sequence: CDR1 SEHNR, CDR2 FQNEAQ (reference sequence). CDR3 loop: CASSLALGLGSSTDTQYF. The CDR3 DNA is TGTGCCAGCAGCTTAGCCCTGGGACTAGGGAGTAGCACAGATACGCAGTATTTT.

A remark on this clonotype: Sequence at one end of the junction differs from germline and may be a read error. The chain is built from TRBV6-1 and TRBJ1-5; D call uncertain. CDR1 MNHNS and CDR2 SASEGT come from the germline V gene. This CDR3 is built from 20 residues. This chain's CDR3 is CVSILSLPLPSRGANQPQHF. CDR3 in DNA: TGTGTCAGCATCCTTTCCCTGCCCCTACCAAGCCGTGGAGCAAATCAGCCCCAGCATTTT.

This chain links TRBV2 with TRBJ1-1; no firm D call. CDR3 length: 14 amino acids. The V end was cut by 7 bases, the J end by 5 bases, with 17 bases between. Germline CDR1 SNHLY, CDR2 FYNNEI. In nucleotides, the CDR3 is TGTGCCAGCATCGAGGGCACCCCGGCTACTGAAGCTTTCTTT. Translated, it gives CASIEGTPATEAFF.

CDR3 loop: CATSRDMGIQSQYF. CDR3 DNA: TGTGCCACCAGCAGAGATATGGGTATTCAGTCACAGTACTTC. The genes are TRBV15 and TRBJ2-7; D remains unclear. Trimming removed 0 bases at V and 10 bases at J, with 16 bases between. This CDR3 is built from 14 residues. Germline lookup yields CDR1 LNHNV and CDR2 YYDKDF (reference sequence). Full variable domain (missing parts from reference TRBV15 and TRBJ2-7): DAMVIQNPRYQVTQFGKPVTLSCSQTLNHNVMYWYQQKSSQAPKLLFHYYDKDFNNEADTPDNFQSRRPNTSFCFLDIRSPGLGDTAMYLCATSRDMGIQSQYFGPGTRLTVT.

As DNA, the CDR3 is TGTGCCATTCTAAAAACTAATCCGGGACAGGGGACCGGGGAGCTGTTTTTT. This codes for CAILKTNPGQGTGELFF. The rearrangement links TRBV10-3 to TRBJ2-2, with TRBD1 matching 10 bases. V dropped 9 bases and J dropped 5; count of bases not matched to a gene: 15. Per germline, CDR1 ENHRY and CDR2 SYGVKD. The CDR3 runs 17 residues.

The chain recombines TRBV15 with TRBJ2-7, with D perhaps TRBD2 (5 bases). The V and J ends lost 4 bases and 7 bases respectively, with 14 bases between them. CDR3 length: 13 amino acids. The germline gives CDR1 LNHNV, CDR2 YYDKDF (reference sequence). The CDR3 coding sequence is TGTGCCACCAGCACCGGGCCAGGAGGAGAGCAGTACTTC. It yields the protein CATSTGPGGEQYF.

The chain has TRBV5-8 and TRBJ1-2, with 9 bases matching TRBD1. Germline V gene data show CDR1 as SGHTS and CDR2 as YDEGEE. V lost 7 bases and J lost 3; bases outside the gene matches: 7. This CDR3 is built from 14 residues. CDR3 sequence (DNA): TGTGCCAGCCCCCCGGACAGGGGATACTATGGCTACACCTTC. Translating gives CASPPDRGYYGYTF.

This chain uses TRBV7-9 with TRBJ1-5, with D unresolved. CDR3 length: 15 residues. Trimming pared 5 bases from V and 4 bases from J, leaving 15 bases between. The V gene's germline CDR1 is SEHNR and CDR2 FQNEAQ (reference sequence). CDR3 protein: CASSPSTDQNQPQHF. In DNA form, the CDR3 reads TGTGCCAGCAGCCCCAGCACAGACCAGAATCAGCCCCAGCATTTT.

The gene calls are TRBV7-9 and TRBJ2-2, with D possibly TRBD1 on 5 matching bases. Looked up from germline, CDR1 is SEHNR and CDR2 is FQNEAQ (reference sequence). The CDR3 totals 15 residues. The V end lost 5 bases, the J end lost 0 bases, and 10 bases lay between the germline ends. This chain's CDR3 is CASSHTGANTGELFF. The CDR3 DNA sequence: TGTGCCAGCAGCCACACAGGTGCGAACACCGGGGAGCTGTTTTTT.

V gene TRBV29-1 combines with J gene TRBJ1-2, with D perhaps matching TRBD1 (5 bases). Germline V CDR1 and CDR2: SQVTM, ANQGSEA. Trimming removed 3 bases at V and 8 bases at J, with 16 bases between. The CDR3 sequence is 13 residues long. CDR3 sequence: CSVDLTWGEGYTF. The DNA of the CDR3 is TGCAGCGTTGACCTCACTTGGGGGGAGGGCTACACCTTC.

The chain couples TRBV6-5 to TRBJ2-5; maybe TRBD2 (6 bases). In germline, CDR1 is MNHEY, CDR2 SVGAGI. The V end lost 6 bases, the J end lost 5 bases, and 13 bases lay between the germline ends. The CDR3 spans 13 residues. The CDR3 region has the DNA TGTGCCAGCAGCTCCGGGACTGGCGAGACCCAGTACTTC. Its translation is CASSSGTGETQYF.

J is TRBJ2-6 and V is TRBV5-6, with TRBD1 identical over 8 bases. CDR1 SGHDT and CDR2 YYEEEE come from the germline V gene. V shed 4 bases, J shed 2 bases, and the junction held 8 bases outside the gene matches. This CDR3 has 17 amino acids. CDR3 protein: CASSGQGQETGANVLTF. For the CDR3, the DNA is TGTGCCAGCAGCGGACAGGGCCAAGAGACTGGGGCCAACGTCCTGACTTTC.

The chain couples TRBV28 to TRBJ2-3; D is undetermined. V was shortened by 1 base and J by 8 bases, with 7 bases between the two germline ends. Germline CDR1 reads MDHEN; CDR2 reads SYDVKM. The CDR3 is 12 residues long. CDR3 DNA: TGTGCCAGCAGTTTATCCCCCCCTACGCAGTATTTT. Its protein product is CASSLSPPTQYF.

The chain carries TRBV7-9 and TRBJ1-1; D gene ambiguous. This CDR3 spans 14 amino acids. Germline CDR1 and CDR2: SEHNR and FQNEAQ (reference sequence). V gave up 4 bases and J gave up 3 bases, with 12 bases separating them. The CDR3: CASSYESADTEAFF. The DNA of the CDR3 is TGTGCCAGCAGCTACGAGAGCGCAGACACTGAAGCTTTCTTT.

The count of this clonotype is one. V is TRBV27 and J is TRBJ1-6; a possible D gene is TRBD1 (5 bases). The ends were cut back, 5 bases at V and 6 bases at J, with 17 bases in the middle. The CDR3 is 16 residues long. Germline V gives CDR1 MNHEY, CDR2 SMNVEV (reference sequence). CDR3 DNA sequence: TGTGCCAGCAGTCGATCCGCCCGGGACCCTAATTCACCCCTCCACTTT. Protein sequence: CASSRSARDPNSPLHF.

This clonotype has at least ten counts. The rearrangement links TRBV7-9 to TRBJ2-3; no definite D call. V dropped 1 base and J dropped 6 bases, with 5 bases sitting between them. The CDR3 runs to 12 residues. Germline V gives CDR1 SEHNR, CDR2 FQNEAQ (reference sequence). CDR3 coding DNA: TGTGCCAGCAGCTTAGTAGGGGATACGCAGTATTTT. It encodes CASSLVGDTQYF.

This rearrangement joins TRBV2 to TRBJ2-3, with 10 positions matching TRBD1. The V and J ends lost 6 bases and 3 bases, in that order; junction bases with no gene match: 3. This CDR3 is 14 amino acids long. From germline, CDR1 is SNHLY and CDR2 FYNNEI. The CDR3 sequence: CASSVGQGTDTQYF. CDR3 DNA: TGTGCCAGCAGCGTGGGACAGGGGACAGATACGCAGTATTTT.